This T cell receptor (beta chain) was found in a study of metastatic and nonmetastatic thyroid tumors. Per the study methods: CDR3 differences across clinicopathological groups were used to build a distant-metastasis classifier for papillary thyroid cancer. TCRdb re-called clones via MiXCR from the PCR reads. TCRdb, rather than the study authors, made the V and J calls. The sample shows roughly 75,000 clones, 9.5% to 15% of them seen only once. Not a single patient had been given any form of treatment at any point before undergoing thyroid surgery. This clone was detected ten times or more. Germline values: CDR1 ENHRY, CDR2 SYGVKD. V was trimmed by 3 bases and J by 1 base, leaving 9 bases between them. This CDR3 has 14 amino acids.

This rearrangement joins TRBV10-3 to TRBJ1-1, with D possibly being TRBD1 (6 bases). The sequence came from a female donor with papillary thyroid cancer or a benign thyroid nodule (not recorded which). Some clones in this sample may be carry-over from other donors' samples. The specimen sequenced was tumor tissue. The CDR3 is CAISDGRGNTEAFF. In nucleotides, the CDR3 is TGTGCCATCAGTGATGGCAGGGGGAACACTGAAGCTTTCTTT.